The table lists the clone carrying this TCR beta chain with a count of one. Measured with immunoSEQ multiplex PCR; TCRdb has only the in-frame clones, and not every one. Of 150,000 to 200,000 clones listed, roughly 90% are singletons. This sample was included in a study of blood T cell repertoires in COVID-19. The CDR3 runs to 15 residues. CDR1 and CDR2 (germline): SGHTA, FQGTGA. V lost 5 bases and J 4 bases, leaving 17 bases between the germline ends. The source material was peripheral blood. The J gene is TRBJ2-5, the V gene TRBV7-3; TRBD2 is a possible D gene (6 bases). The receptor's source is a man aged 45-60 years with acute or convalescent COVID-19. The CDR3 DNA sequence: TGTGCCAGCAGCCGGGGGAGATCTAGGTCAGAGACCCAGTACTTC. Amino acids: CASSRGRSRSETQYF. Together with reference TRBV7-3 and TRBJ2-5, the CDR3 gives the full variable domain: GAGVSQTPSNKVTEKGKYVELRCDPISGHTALYWYRQSLGQGPEFLIYFQGTGAADDSGLPNDRFFAVRPEGSVSTLKIQRTERGDSAVYLCASSRGRSRSETQYFGPGTRLLVL.